This TCR beta chain was identified in a study of blood T cell repertoires in COVID-19. Across the study: Spain, Italy and the United States supplied samples that represented acute and convalescent COVID-19.

Sequencing used immunoSEQ multiplex PCR; TCRdb keeps in-frame clones, though not all of them. This table holds a few hundred thousand clones, over 75% found once. This CDR3 spans 11 amino acids. With 8 bases removed from V and 4 bases from J, the gap between germline ends came to 9 bases. In germline, CDR1 is SGHRS, CDR2 YFSETQ. The clonotype originates from a man aged 45 to 65 with acute or convalescent COVID-19. The chain uses TRBV5-1 and TRBJ1-1, with D uncertain. Sequences were obtained from peripheral blood. The CDR3 bases are TGCGCCAGTTCAGGCCCCACTGAAGCTTTCTTT. Protein product: CASSGPTEAFF.